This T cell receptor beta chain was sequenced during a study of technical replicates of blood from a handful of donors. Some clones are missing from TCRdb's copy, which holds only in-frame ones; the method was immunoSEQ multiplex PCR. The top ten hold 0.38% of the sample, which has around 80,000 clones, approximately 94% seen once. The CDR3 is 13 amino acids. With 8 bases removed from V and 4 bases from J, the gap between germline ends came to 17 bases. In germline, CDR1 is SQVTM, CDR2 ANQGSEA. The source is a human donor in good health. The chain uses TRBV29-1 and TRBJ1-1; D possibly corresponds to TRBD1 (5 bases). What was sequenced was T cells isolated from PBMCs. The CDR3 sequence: CSLRQGIGTEAFF. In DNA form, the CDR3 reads TGCAGCCTACGTCAGGGAATAGGCACTGAAGCTTTCTTT.